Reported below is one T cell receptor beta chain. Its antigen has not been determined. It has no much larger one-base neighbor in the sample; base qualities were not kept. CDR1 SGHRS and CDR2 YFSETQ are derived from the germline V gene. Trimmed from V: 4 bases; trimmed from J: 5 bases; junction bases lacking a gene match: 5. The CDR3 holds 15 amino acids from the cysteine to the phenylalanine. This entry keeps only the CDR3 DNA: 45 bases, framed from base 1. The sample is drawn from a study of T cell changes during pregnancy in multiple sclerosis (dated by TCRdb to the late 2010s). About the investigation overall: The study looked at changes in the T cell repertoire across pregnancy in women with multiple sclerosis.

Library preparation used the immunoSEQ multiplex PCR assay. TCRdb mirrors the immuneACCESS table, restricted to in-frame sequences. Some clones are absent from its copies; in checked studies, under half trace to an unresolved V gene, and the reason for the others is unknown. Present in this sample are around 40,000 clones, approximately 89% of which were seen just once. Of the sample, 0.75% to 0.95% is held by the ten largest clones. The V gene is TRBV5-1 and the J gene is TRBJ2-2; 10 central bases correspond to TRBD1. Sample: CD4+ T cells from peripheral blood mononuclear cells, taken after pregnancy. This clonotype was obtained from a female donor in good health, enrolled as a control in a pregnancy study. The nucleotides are TGCGCCAGCAGCGTGACAGGGGGCGCGACCGGGGAGCTGTTTTTT. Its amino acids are CASSVTGGATGELFF.